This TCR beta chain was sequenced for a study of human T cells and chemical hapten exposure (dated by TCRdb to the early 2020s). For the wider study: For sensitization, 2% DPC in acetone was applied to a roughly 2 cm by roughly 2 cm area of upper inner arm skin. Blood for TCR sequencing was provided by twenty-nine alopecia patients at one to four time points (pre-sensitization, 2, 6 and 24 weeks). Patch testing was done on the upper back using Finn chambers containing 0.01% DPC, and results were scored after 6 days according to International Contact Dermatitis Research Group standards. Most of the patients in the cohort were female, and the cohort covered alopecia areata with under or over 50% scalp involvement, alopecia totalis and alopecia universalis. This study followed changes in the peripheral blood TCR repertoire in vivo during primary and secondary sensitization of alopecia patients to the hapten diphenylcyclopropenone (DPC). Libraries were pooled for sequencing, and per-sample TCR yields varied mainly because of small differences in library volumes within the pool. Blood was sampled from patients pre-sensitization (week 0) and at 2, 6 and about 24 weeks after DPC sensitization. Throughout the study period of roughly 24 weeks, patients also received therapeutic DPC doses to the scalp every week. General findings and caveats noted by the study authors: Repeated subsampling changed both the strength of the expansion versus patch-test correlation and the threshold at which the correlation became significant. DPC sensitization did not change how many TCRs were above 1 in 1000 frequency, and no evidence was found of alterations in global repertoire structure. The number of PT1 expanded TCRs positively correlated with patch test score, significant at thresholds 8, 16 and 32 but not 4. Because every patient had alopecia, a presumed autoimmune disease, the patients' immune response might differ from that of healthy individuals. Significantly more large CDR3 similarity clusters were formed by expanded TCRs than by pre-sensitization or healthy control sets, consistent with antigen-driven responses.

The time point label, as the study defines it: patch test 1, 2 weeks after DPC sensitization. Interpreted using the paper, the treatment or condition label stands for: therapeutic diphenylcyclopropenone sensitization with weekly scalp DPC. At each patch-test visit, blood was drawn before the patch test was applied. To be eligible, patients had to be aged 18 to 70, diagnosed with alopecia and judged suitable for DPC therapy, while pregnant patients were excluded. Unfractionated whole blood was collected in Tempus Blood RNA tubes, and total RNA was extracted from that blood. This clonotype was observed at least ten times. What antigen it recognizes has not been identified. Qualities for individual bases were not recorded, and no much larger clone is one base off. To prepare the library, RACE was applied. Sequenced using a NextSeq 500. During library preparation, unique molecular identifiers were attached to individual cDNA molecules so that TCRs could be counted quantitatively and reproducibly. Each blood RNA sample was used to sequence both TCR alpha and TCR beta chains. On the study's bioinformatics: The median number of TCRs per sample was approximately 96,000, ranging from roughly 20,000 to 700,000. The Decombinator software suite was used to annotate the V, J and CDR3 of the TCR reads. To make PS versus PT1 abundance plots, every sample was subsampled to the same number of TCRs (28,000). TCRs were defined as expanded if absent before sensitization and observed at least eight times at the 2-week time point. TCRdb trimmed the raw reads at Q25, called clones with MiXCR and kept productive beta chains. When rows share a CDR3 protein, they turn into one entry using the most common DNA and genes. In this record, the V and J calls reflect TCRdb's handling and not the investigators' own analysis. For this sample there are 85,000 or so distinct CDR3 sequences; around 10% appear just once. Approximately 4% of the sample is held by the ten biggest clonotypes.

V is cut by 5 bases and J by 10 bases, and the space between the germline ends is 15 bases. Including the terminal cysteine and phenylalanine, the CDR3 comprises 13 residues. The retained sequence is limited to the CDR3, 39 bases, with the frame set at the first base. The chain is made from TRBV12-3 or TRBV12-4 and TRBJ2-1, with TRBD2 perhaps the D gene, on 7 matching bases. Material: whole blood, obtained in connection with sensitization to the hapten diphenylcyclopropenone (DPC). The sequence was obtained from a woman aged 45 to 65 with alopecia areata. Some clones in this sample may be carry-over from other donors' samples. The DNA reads TGTGCCAGCAGTCGCGGGGGCCCGGGGGAGCAGTTCTTC. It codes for CASSRGGPGEQFF.